The 6 T cell receptor beta chains below were found in one sample sequenced in a study of blood T cell repertoires in COVID-19. Generated by immunoSEQ multiplex PCR, the TCRdb table keeps only in-frame clones and is missing some. The repertoire includes 150,000 to 200,000 clones, approximately 90% of them detected once, and approximately 2.3% sits in the top ten. Material for sequencing was peripheral blood. These receptors came from a man between 65 and 85 years old with active or convalescent COVID-19.

This chain joins TRBV18 and TRBJ1-3; 8 nucleotides align to TRBD1. Germline V gene sequence: CDR1 KGHSH, CDR2 LQKENI. The J segment lost 2 bases and the V segment lost 6 bases, leaving 6 bases of the junction unmatched. This CDR3 region has 15 residues. In DNA form, the CDR3 reads TGTGCCAGCTCGAATGCACAGGGGGCTGGAAACACCATATATTTT. Protein product: CASSNAQGAGNTIYF.

The V call is TRBV6-2 or TRBV6-3, the J call TRBJ1-5, with 11 positions matching TRBD1. V was clipped by 2 bases and J by 5 bases; unmatched bases: 11. This CDR3 has 18 residues. Per germline, CDR1 MNHEY and CDR2 SVGEGT. CDR3: CASSYPGQGVRHHQPQHF. The CDR3 coding sequence is TGTGCCAGCAGTTACCCGGGACAGGGGGTACGCCACCATCAGCCCCAGCATTTT.

The chain is built from TRBV9 and TRBJ1-3; 8 nucleotides agree with TRBD1. Germline CDR1 reads SGDLS; CDR2 reads YYNGEE. The length of the CDR3 is 16 residues. V shed 3 bases and J 1 base; nucleotides not matched to a gene: 6. The CDR3 DNA reads as TGTGCCAGCAGCGATAGGGACAGGAATTCTGGAAACACCATATATTTT. It yields the protein CASSDRDRNSGNTIYF.

As for this clone: Different DNA sequences within this sample yield the same CDR3. This rearrangement joins TRBV12-3 or TRBV12-4 to TRBJ1-1; TRBD1 matches at 8 bases. The CDR3 is 13 residues long. The trim removed 3 bases at V and 3 bases at J, leaving 0 bases unmatched. The CDR3 DNA reads as TGTGCCAGCAGTTTGACAGGGGACACTGAAGCTTTCTTT. Protein product: CASSLTGDTEAFF.

The chain recombines TRBV19 with TRBJ1-2; the match to TRBD1 covers 10 bases. CDR3 length: 14 residues. Germline-derived CDR1 and CDR2 are LNHDA and SQIVND (reference sequence). The ends lost 6 bases at V and 5 bases at J; junction bases unmatched: 6. CDR3 coding DNA: TGTGCCAGTAGCAGACAGGGGGCGCGGTATGGCTACACCTTC. Its protein product is CASSRQGARYGYTF.

For the CDR3, the DNA is TGTGCCAGCAGCTTAGTGCGCAGGGGCGGCCAAGAGACCCAGTACTTC. As protein: CASSLVRRGGQETQYF. J is TRBJ2-5 and V is TRBV7-2, with D perhaps matching TRBD1 (6 bases). Germline V lookup: CDR1 SGHTA, CDR2 FQGNSA. V was clipped by 1 base and J by 1 base, with 13 bases between them. This CDR3 spans 16 amino acids.